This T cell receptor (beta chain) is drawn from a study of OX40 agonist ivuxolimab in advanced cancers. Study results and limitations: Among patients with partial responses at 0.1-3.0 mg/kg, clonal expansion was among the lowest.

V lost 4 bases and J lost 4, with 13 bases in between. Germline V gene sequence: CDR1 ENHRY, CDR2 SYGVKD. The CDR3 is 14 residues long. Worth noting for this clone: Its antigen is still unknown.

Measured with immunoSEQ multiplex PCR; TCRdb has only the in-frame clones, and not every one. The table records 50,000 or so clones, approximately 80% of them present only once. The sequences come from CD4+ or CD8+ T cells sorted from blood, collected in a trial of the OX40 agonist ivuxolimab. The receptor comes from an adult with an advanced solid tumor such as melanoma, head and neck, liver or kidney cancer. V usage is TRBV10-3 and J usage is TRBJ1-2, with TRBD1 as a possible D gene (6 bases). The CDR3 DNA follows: TGTGCCATCAGTGGCGGGGGCAATGGCTATGGCTACACCTTC. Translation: CAISGGGNGYGYTF.